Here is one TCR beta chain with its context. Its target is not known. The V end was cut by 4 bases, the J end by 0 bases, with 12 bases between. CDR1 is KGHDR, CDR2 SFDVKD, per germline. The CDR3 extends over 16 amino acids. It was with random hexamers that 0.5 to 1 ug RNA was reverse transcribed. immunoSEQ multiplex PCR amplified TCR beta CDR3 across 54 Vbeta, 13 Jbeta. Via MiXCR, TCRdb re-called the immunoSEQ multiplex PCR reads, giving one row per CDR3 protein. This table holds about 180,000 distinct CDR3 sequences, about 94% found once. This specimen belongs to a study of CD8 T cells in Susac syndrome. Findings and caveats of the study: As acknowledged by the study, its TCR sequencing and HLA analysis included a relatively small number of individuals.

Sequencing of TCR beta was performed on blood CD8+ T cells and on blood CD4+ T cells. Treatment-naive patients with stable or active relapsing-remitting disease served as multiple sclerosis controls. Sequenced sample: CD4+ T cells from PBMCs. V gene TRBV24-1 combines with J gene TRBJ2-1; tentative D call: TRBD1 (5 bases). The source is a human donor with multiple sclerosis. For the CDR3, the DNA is TGTGCCACCAGTGAGCCCTCCCAGGGCTCCTACAATGAGCAGTTCTTC. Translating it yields CATSEPSQGSYNEQFF.